This record concerns one TCR beta chain sequence. What it recognizes is unknown. Using immunoSEQ multiplex PCR, the repertoire was profiled, and TCRdb retains in-frame clones only, with some absent. The sample includes 98,000 or so clones, around 83% seen only once; the top ten take approximately 3%. Germline CDR1 SGHTA, CDR2 FQGNSA. The CDR3 sequence is 19 residues long. V gave up 1 base and J gave up 6 bases, with 24 bases separating them. The data were taken from a study of T cell responses to AZD1222 COVID-19 vaccine. Turning to the study itself: Pooled samples include second doses given at about 4 or 12 weeks.

The study's findings and limits: Scientists sampled the repertoires only once the peak T cell response had passed. Targets within unmutated variant regions were reportedly found for nearly half of spike-specific TCRs. Most donors were white British and more were female, and clonal diversity was possibly underestimated.

The chain uses TRBV7-2 and TRBJ2-2; tentative D call: TRBD2 (6 bases). The sequence was collected from an adult in good health. The sequences come from peripheral blood, collected on day 0 of AZD1222 vaccination. CDR3 bases: TGTGCCAGCAGCTTAGTGGGGGGTAATTTGAGGTTTGGCTCCGGGGAGCTGTTTTTT. Its translation is CASSLVGGNLRFGSGELFF.